The 28 T cell receptor beta chains below come from one sample, sequenced in a study of T cells in localized non-small cell lung cancer. The protocol was immunoSEQ multiplex PCR, while the TCRdb copy is restricted to in-frame clones and leaves out a portion. The sample comprises some 53,000 clones, roughly 85% of which are singletons, and about a sixth rests with the top ten. Sequencing was performed on peripheral blood, taken before any cancer treatment. The receptors stem from a male donor aged 60 or over with stage III squamous cell lung carcinoma.

The V call is TRBV7-9, the J call TRBJ1-4; 9 nucleotides match TRBD1. Germline CDR1 is SEHNR and CDR2 is FQNEAQ (reference sequence). J lost 5 bases, V lost 4 bases, and 5 bases had no gene match. The CDR3 totals 15 residues. Here the CDR3 DNA reads TGTGCCAGCAGCTCTCAGACAGGGGGAAATGAAAAACTGTTTTTT. It is translated as CASSSQTGGNEKLFF.

The gene calls are TRBV18 and TRBJ1-4; the D gene is possibly TRBD1 (5 bases). The CDR3 is 17 amino acids. From germline, CDR1 is KGHSH and CDR2 LQKENI. The V end was cut by 3 bases, the J end by 3 bases, with 17 bases between. This CDR3 is CASSPPGTPGANEKLFF. CDR3 nucleotides: TGTGCCAGCTCACCTCCCGGGACCCCTGGGGCTAATGAAAAACTGTTTTTT.

This clone turned up a few times. The V call is TRBV28, the J call TRBJ2-6; D not resolved. In germline, CDR1 is MDHEN, CDR2 SYDVKM. The CDR3 consists of 15 residues. V dropped 6 bases and J dropped 0 bases, with 9 bases sitting between them. The CDR3 region is CASSSPVSGANVLTF. In nucleotides, the CDR3 is TGTGCCAGCAGCTCCCCCGTCTCTGGGGCCAACGTCCTGACTTTC.

The chain uses TRBV9 and TRBJ2-1; 8 nucleotides match TRBD2. Germline CDR1 is SGDLS and CDR2 is YYNGEE. The CDR3 loop spans 17 amino acids. Unmatched junction bases numbered 9, after V lost 3 bases and J lost 1 base. As DNA, the CDR3 is TGTGCCAGCAGCGCCCTGGGACTAGAGAGGTCCTACAATGAGCAGTTCTTC. It yields the protein CASSALGLERSYNEQFF.

V usage is TRBV5-1 and J usage is TRBJ1-6; 9 nucleotides align to TRBD1. V lost 0 bases and J lost 10; bases outside the gene matches: 8. Germline CDR1 reads SGHRS; CDR2 reads YFSETQ. The CDR3 contains 16 residues. The CDR3 loop reads CASSLEGTGTRSPLHF. The CDR3 DNA follows: TGCGCCAGCAGCTTGGAGGGGACAGGGACTAGATCACCCCTCCACTTT. Full variable domain (rest looked up from reference TRBV5-1 and TRBJ1-6): KAGVTQTPRYLIKTRGQQVTLSCSPISGHRSVSWYQQTPGQGLQFLFEYFSETQRNKGNFPGRFSGRQFSNSRSEMNVSTLELGDSALYLCASSLEGTGTRSPLHFGNGTRLTVT.

This chain connects TRBV10-3 to TRBJ2-3; possible D gene TRBD1, 6 bases. Per the germline V gene, CDR1 is ENHRY and CDR2 is SYGVKD. This CDR3 is 16 amino acids long. V lost 4 bases and J lost 1, with 15 bases in between. This CDR3 reads CAISAWIRTGTDTQYF. The CDR3 region has the DNA TGTGCCATCAGTGCGTGGATAAGGACAGGCACAGATACGCAGTATTTT.

The chain joins TRBV15 to TRBJ2-6; 9 bases are a match to TRBD2. In germline, CDR1 is LNHNV, CDR2 YYDKDF (reference sequence). This CDR3 spans 18 amino acids. V was clipped by 5 bases and J by 3 bases; unmatched bases: 11. In DNA, the CDR3 is TGTGCCACCAGCGGAACTAGCGGGTTGATCCTTGGGGCCAACGTCCTGACTTTC. Amino acid sequence: CATSGTSGLILGANVLTF. Full variable domain (missing parts from reference TRBV15 and TRBJ2-6): DAMVIQNPRYQVTQFGKPVTLSCSQTLNHNVMYWYQQKSSQAPKLLFHYYDKDFNNEADTPDNFQSRRPNTSFCFLDIRSPGLGDTAMYLCATSGTSGLILGANVLTFGAGSRLTVL.

The chain uses TRBV27 and TRBJ2-2, with 7 bases aligning to TRBD1. Germline loops: CDR1 MNHEY, CDR2 SMNVEV (reference sequence). The CDR3 consists of 16 residues. J gave up 1 base and V 5 bases, and 7 bases lay outside the gene matches. CDR3 in DNA: TGTGCCAGCAGTCCCCGACAGGGATGGAACACCGGGGAGCTGTTTTTT. Its translation is CASSPRQGWNTGELFF.

This clone occurred once. The J gene is TRBJ2-7, the V gene TRBV7-8; unclear D gene. The germline CDR1 and CDR2 sequences are SGHVS and FQNEAQ. The CDR3 spans 11 residues. Trimming pared 5 bases from V and 7 bases from J, leaving 9 bases between. The DNA for the CDR3 is TGTGCCAGCAGCCCCCAGGTGGAGCAGTACTTC. It is translated as CASSPQVEQYF.

Note on this clone: Compared with germline, one end of the junction differs, possibly owing to a read error. The J gene is TRBJ2-7, the V gene TRBV9, with unresolved D. Germline CDR1 SGDLS, CDR2 YYNGEE. CDR3 length: 16 residues. Here the CDR3 reads CASSPPSATTSHEQYF. The CDR3 DNA is TGTGCCAGCAGCCCACCTTCGGCAACTACCTCCCACGAGCAGTACTTC.

The rearrangement uses TRBV7-8 and TRBJ1-5, with D uncertain. Germline CDR1 and CDR2: SGHVS and FQNEAQ. This CDR3 contains 16 residues. With 3 bases removed from V and 4 bases from J, the gap between germline ends came to 16 bases. The CDR3 DNA reads as TGTGCCAGCAGCTTCAAGGGCCCATGGGGAAATCAGCCCCAGCATTTT. Its protein product is CASSFKGPWGNQPQHF.

The rearrangement joins TRBV15 to TRBJ2-3, with D perhaps TRBD1 or TRBD2 (5 bases each). The CDR3 totals 16 residues. V dropped 2 bases and J dropped 0 bases, with 12 bases sitting between them. Germline CDR1 LNHNV, CDR2 YYDKDF (reference sequence). The CDR3 protein is CATSRSGPSSTDTQYF. DNA for the CDR3: TGTGCCACCAGCAGATCGGGGCCTTCTAGCACAGATACGCAGTATTTT.

The chain couples TRBV27 to TRBJ2-7; unclear D gene. V lost 5 bases to trimming and J lost 0 bases, with 17 bases between them. The CDR3 totals 16 residues. Germline V gives CDR1 MNHEY, CDR2 SMNVEV (reference sequence). The CDR3 loop is CASSPGPSRVSYEQYF. CDR3 DNA: TGTGCCAGCAGTCCAGGACCCTCTAGAGTCTCCTACGAGCAGTACTTC.

This clone occurred once. The gene calls are TRBV29-1 and TRBJ2-5, with D tentatively TRBD1 or TRBD2 (5 bases each). With 7 bases removed from V and 0 bases from J, the gap between germline ends came to 12 bases. Germline-derived CDR1 and CDR2 are SQVTM and ANQGSEA. This CDR3 contains 13 residues. CDR3 sequence reads: CSAHGGNQETQYF. The CDR3 coding sequence is TGCAGCGCCCATGGGGGAAACCAAGAGACCCAGTACTTC. Full variable domain (remainder filled in from reference TRBV29-1 and TRBJ2-5): SAVISQKPSRDICQRGTSLTIQCQVDSQVTMMFWYRQQPGQSLTLIATANQGSEATYESGFVIDKFPISRPNLTFSTLTVSNMSPEDSSIYLCSAHGGNQETQYFGPGTRLLVL.

This clone has just one count. The genes are TRBV7-8 and TRBJ2-4; no definite D call. The germline gives CDR1 SGHVS, CDR2 FQNEAQ. The CDR3 covers 14 residues. The V end lost 10 bases, the J end lost 4 bases, and 17 bases lay between the germline ends. This chain's CDR3 is CATGPALEKNIQYF. The CDR3 DNA is TGTGCCACTGGGCCAGCCTTGGAAAAAAACATTCAGTACTTC.

There are a few counts of this clone. This likely comes from a read error, as the CDR3 has no conserved phenylalanine or tryptophan at its end. The rearrangement uses TRBV2 and TRBJ1-4; no clear D. CDR3 length: 12 residues. V lost 7 bases, J lost 8 bases, and 11 bases lay in between. Germline CDR1 SNHLY, CDR2 FYNNEI. The CDR3, as DNA: TGTGCCAGCAAGACGGACGGCGAAAAACTGTTTCTT. Translation: CASKTDGEKLFL.

CDR3 in DNA: TGCGCCAGCAGTAATCAGGGTTTCAATGAGCAGTTCTTC. Protein: CASSNQGFNEQFF. The chain couples TRBV5-1 to TRBJ2-1; TRBD1 might be the D (5 bases). V lost 5 bases to trimming and J lost 6 bases, with 12 bases between them. The CDR3 length is 13 residues. Germline CDR1 SGHRS, CDR2 YFSETQ.

The chain recombines TRBV4-3 with TRBJ1-2; a possible D gene is TRBD1 (6 bases). CDR1 is LGHNA, CDR2 YSLEER, per germline. V was trimmed by 2 bases and J by 3 bases, leaving 10 bases between them. This CDR3 has 14 residues. The CDR3 sequence: CASSQTGWDYGYTF. The CDR3 nucleotides are TGCGCCAGCAGCCAAACAGGGTGGGACTATGGCTACACCTTC.

The chain uses TRBV29-1 and TRBJ1-2, with 11 bases that match TRBD1. Germline trimming cut 5 bases from V and 7 bases from J; bases unmatched to any gene: 6. This CDR3 is built from 13 residues. The germline V gene has CDR1 SQVTM and CDR2 ANQGSEA. The CDR3 bases are TGCAGCGTTTTCGGGACAGGGGGAGGTGGCTACACCTTC. This sequence encodes CSVFGTGGGGYTF.

A single count supports this clone. The chain couples TRBV14 to TRBJ2-7; D uncertain. V was clipped by 1 base and J by 3 bases, with 7 bases between them. The CDR3 is 13 amino acids. CDR1 SGHDN and CDR2 FVKESK come from the germline V gene. The CDR3 spells CASSQVSSYEQYF. Written as DNA, the CDR3 is TGTGCCAGCAGCCAAGTATCCAGCTACGAGCAGTACTTC.

J is TRBJ2-1 and V is TRBV27, with 9 bases identical to TRBD1. CDR3 length equals 19 residues. In germline, CDR1 is MNHEY, CDR2 SMNVEV (reference sequence). The V and J ends lost 0 bases and 8 bases, in that order; junction bases with no gene match: 17. The CDR3: CASSLSGAGHRGRRDEQFF. Here the CDR3 DNA reads TGTGCCAGCAGTTTATCGGGAGCCGGTCACAGGGGGCGCAGGGATGAGCAGTTCTTC.

As to this clone: The junction does not match germline at one end; this may be a read error. The chain uses TRBV5-1 and TRBJ2-1, with 11 bases that match TRBD2. Germline V gives CDR1 SGHRS, CDR2 YFSETQ. This CDR3 is built from 16 residues. The CDR3 is CASSLLAGVRHNGQFF. The CDR3 DNA sequence: TGCGCCAGCAGCTTACTAGCGGGAGTGCGCCACAATGGGCAGTTCTTC.

The CDR3 protein is CASRTSGSNSGNTIYF. CDR3 bases: TGTGCCAGCAGGACTAGTGGCAGCAACTCTGGAAACACCATATATTTT. The rearrangement links TRBV27 to TRBJ1-3; D not certain. This CDR3 comprises 16 residues. Germline-derived CDR1 and CDR2 are MNHEY and SMNVEV (reference sequence). Trimming shortened V by 6 bases and J by 0 bases, and 15 bases separated the two germline ends.

The rearrangement links TRBV2 to TRBJ2-3, with a weak D call TRBD2 (5 bases). The V end lost 6 bases, the J end lost 1 base, and 14 bases lay between the germline ends. The germline V gene has CDR1 SNHLY and CDR2 FYNNEI. The CDR3 covers 15 residues. The CDR3 sequence is CASSETTSGTDTQYF. CDR3 nucleotides: TGTGCCAGCAGCGAGACTACTAGTGGCACAGATACGCAGTATTTT.

The chain recombines TRBV25-1 with TRBJ2-7, with TRBD1 as a possible D gene (6 bases). CDR3 length equals 9 residues. Deletions cut 11 bases from V and 7 bases from J, with 9 bases between. Germline loops: CDR1 MGHDK, CDR2 SYGVNS. CDR3 sequence: CARRGEQYF. The CDR3 DNA is TGTGCCCGAAGGGGGGAGCAGTACTTC.

In this sample, this clone turned up once. V usage is TRBV4-2 and J usage is TRBJ2-3; D unclear. V dropped 0 bases and J dropped 6 bases, with 7 bases sitting between them. Per the germline V gene, CDR1 is LGHNA and CDR2 is YNFKEQ. The CDR3 extends over 13 amino acids. CDR3 sequence (DNA): TGTGCCAGCAGCCAAGATCGTGGCGATACGCAGTATTTT. Amino acids: CASSQDRGDTQYF.

This clone was counted a few times. The rearrangement joins TRBV7-9 to TRBJ2-5; TRBD2 matches 10 bases. V gave up 5 bases and J gave up 1 base; unmatched junction bases: 1. The CDR3 has 14 amino acids. Germline V gene lookup returns CDR1 SEHNR and CDR2 FQNEAQ (reference sequence). CDR3 in DNA: TGTGCCAGCAGCGGACTAGCGGCCCAAGAGACCCAGTACTTC. It is translated as CASSGLAAQETQYF. Full variable domain (outside the CDR3, taken from reference TRBV7-9 and TRBJ2-5): DTGVSQNPRHKITKRGQNVTFRCDPISEHNRLYWYRQTLGQGPEFLTYFQNEAQLEKSRLLSDRFSAERPKGSFSTLEIQRTEQGDSAMYLCASSGLAAQETQYFGPGTRLLVL.

This chain connects TRBV7-9 to TRBJ1-2; D gene unclear. The V and J ends lost 6 bases and 8 bases respectively, with 16 bases between them. This CDR3 spans 13 amino acids. Germline V gene lookup returns CDR1 SEHNR and CDR2 FQNEAQ (reference sequence). CDR3 protein: CASSIELSWGYTF. The DNA of the CDR3 is TGTGCCAGCAGTATAGAGCTTAGTTGGGGCTACACCTTC.